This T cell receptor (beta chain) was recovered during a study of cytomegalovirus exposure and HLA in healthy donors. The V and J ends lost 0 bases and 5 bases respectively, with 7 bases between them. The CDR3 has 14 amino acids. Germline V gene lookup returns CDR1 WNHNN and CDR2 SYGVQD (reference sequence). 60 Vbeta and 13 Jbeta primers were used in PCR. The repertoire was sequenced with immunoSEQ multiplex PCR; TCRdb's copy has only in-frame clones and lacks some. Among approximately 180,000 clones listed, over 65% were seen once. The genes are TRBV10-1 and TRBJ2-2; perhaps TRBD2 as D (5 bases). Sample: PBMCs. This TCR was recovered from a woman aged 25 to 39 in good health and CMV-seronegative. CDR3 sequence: CASSESRGTGELFF. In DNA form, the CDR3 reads TGCGCCAGCAGTGAGTCGAGAGGGACCGGGGAGCTGTTTTTT.